The 23 T cell receptor beta chains in this list originate from one sample, sequenced in a study of blood T cell repertoires in COVID-19. Only in-frame clones appear in the TCRdb table, and some are missing; sequencing was by immunoSEQ multiplex PCR. The table has tens of thousands of clones, about 86% seen once. Material for sequencing was peripheral blood. The receptors were gathered from an older man with acute or convalescent COVID-19.

V is TRBV7-3 and J is TRBJ1-3; TRBD1 might be the D (5 bases). The CDR3 is 15 amino acids. The germline CDR1 and CDR2 sequences are SGHTA and FQGTGA. With 5 bases removed from V and 2 bases from J, the gap between germline ends came to 13 bases. CDR3: CASSPRGGAGNTIYF. DNA of the CDR3: TGTGCCAGCAGCCCGCGGGGGGGGGCTGGAAACACCATATATTTT. The variable domain in full, with the rest retrieved from reference TRBV7-3 and TRBJ1-3, is GAGVSQTPSNKVTEKGKYVELRCDPISGHTALYWYRQSLGQGPEFLIYFQGTGAADDSGLPNDRFFAVRPEGSVSTLKIQRTERGDSAVYLCASSPRGGAGNTIYFGEGSWLTVV.

This clone was detected only a few times. The CDR3 DNA reads TGTGCTAGTGGTTTGGACAGGACTAGAGAAAAACTGTTTTTT. Amino acids: CASGLDRTREKLFF. The chain uses TRBV12-5 and TRBJ1-4, with a possible D match to TRBD1 (5 bases). There are 14 residues in the CDR3. Trimming shortened V by 1 base and J by 8 bases, and 11 bases separated the two germline ends. Germline-derived CDR1 and CDR2 are LGHNT and FRNRAP.

This clone was seen a handful of times. The chain is built from TRBV3-1 (or the pseudogene TRBV3-2) and TRBJ1-1; D perhaps matches TRBD1 (6 bases). CDR3 length: 14 amino acids. V lost 3 bases to trimming and J lost 5 bases, with 13 bases between them. Germline V lookup: CDR1 LGHDT, CDR2 YNNKEL (reference sequence). CDR3 DNA sequence: TGTGCCAGCAGCCACAAAGCCGGACAGACTGAAGCTTTCTTT. Its protein product is CASSHKAGQTEAFF.

This chain connects TRBV18 to TRBJ1-5; weak D call: TRBD1 (6 bases). The CDR3 totals 14 residues. The V end was cut by 3 bases, the J end by 4 bases, with 10 bases between. Per the germline V gene, CDR1 is KGHSH and CDR2 is LQKENI. CDR3 residues: CASSPQGQNQPQHF. DNA for the CDR3: TGTGCCAGCTCACCCCAAGGACAGAATCAGCCCCAGCATTTT.

This clone was counted once. The chain uses TRBV24-1 and TRBJ2-1; a weak D match, TRBD1 (5 bases). Germline CDR1 is KGHDR and CDR2 is SFDVKD. V lost 5 bases to trimming and J lost 0 bases, with 10 bases between them. The CDR3 is 15 residues long. This chain's CDR3 is CATSGGGSSYNEQFF. CDR3 bases: TGTGCCACCAGTGGGGGCGGAAGCTCCTACAATGAGCAGTTCTTC.

J is TRBJ2-7 and V is TRBV5-1; 10 nucleotides line up with TRBD1. The junction had 12 bases not matched to a gene; V was cut back by 4 bases and J by 11 bases. The CDR3 runs 14 residues. Germline CDR1 SGHRS, CDR2 YFSETQ. This CDR3 is CASSPQGQGGMKYF. The CDR3 DNA is TGCGCCAGCAGCCCCCAAGGACAGGGGGGGATGAAGTACTTC.

This clone was seen only a few times. The V gene is TRBV6-5, the J gene TRBJ2-7; 7 nucleotides line up with TRBD2. CDR3 length equals 13 residues. Germline values: CDR1 MNHEY, CDR2 SVGAGI. The trim removed 6 bases at V and 2 bases at J, leaving 4 bases unmatched. The CDR3 sequence is CASSRGRTYEQYF. The CDR3, as DNA: TGTGCCAGCAGCCGCGGGAGAACCTACGAGCAGTACTTC.

The V gene is TRBV18, the J gene TRBJ2-1; weak D call: TRBD2 (5 bases). Germline CDR1 reads KGHSH; CDR2 reads LQKENI. Trimming stripped 4 bases from V and 2 bases from J, with 9 bases between. The CDR3 loop spans 14 amino acids. The CDR3 region has the DNA TGTGCCAGCTCACTCTCCGGGACCTACAATGAGCAGTTCTTC. Its translation is CASSLSGTYNEQFF.

The rearrangement uses TRBV7-9 and TRBJ1-1; D uncertain. Germline assignment: CDR1 SEHNR and CDR2 FQNEAQ (reference sequence). This CDR3 has 16 amino acids. Trimming left V 0 bases short and J 3 bases short, with 14 bases between. The chain's CDR3 is CASSLAPTPEDTEAFF. The DNA of the CDR3 is TGTGCCAGCAGCTTAGCGCCAACACCCGAGGACACTGAAGCTTTCTTT.

The chain employs TRBV7-9 and TRBJ2-1; tentatively, D is TRBD1 (6 bases). V was trimmed by 4 bases and J by 8 bases, leaving 9 bases between them. The CDR3 totals 12 residues. The germline V gene has CDR1 SEHNR and CDR2 FQNEAQ (reference sequence). This CDR3 reads CASSSEGDEQFF. In nucleotides, the CDR3 is TGTGCCAGCAGCTCCGAGGGGGATGAGCAGTTCTTC.

V is TRBV7-3 and J is TRBJ2-7; TRBD1 matches 10 bases. V lost 1 base to trimming and J lost 2 bases; unmatched junction nucleotides: 2. CDR3 length: 15 amino acids. Per germline, CDR1 SGHTA and CDR2 FQGTGA. This chain's CDR3 is CASSLMGQGPYEQYF. CDR3 coding DNA: TGTGCCAGCAGCTTAATGGGACAGGGGCCCTACGAGCAGTACTTC.

This clone was counted only a few times. This chain uses TRBV29-1 with TRBJ1-2; D unresolved. This CDR3 region has 13 residues. V shed 0 bases and J shed 3 bases, with 8 bases lying between them. Germline V lookup: CDR1 SQVTM, CDR2 ANQGSEA. The DNA for the CDR3 is TGCAGCGTTGAAGATCCAGGTTACTATGGCTACACCTTC. As protein: CSVEDPGYYGYTF.

CDR3 DNA sequence: TGTGCCAGCAGGGAGACCGGGGAGCTGTTTTTT. Protein: CASRETGELFF. The genes are TRBV13 and TRBJ2-2; no clear D gene. Trimming pared 6 bases from V and 5 bases from J, leaving 4 bases between. CDR1 is PRHDT and CDR2 is FYEKMQ in the germline V gene (reference sequence). CDR3 length equals 11 residues.

The V and J genes are TRBV6-5 and TRBJ1-1; D is unclear. Trimming took off 9 bases at V and 5 bases at J, with 22 bases between the two ends. The V gene's germline CDR1 is MNHEY and CDR2 SVGAGI. The CDR3 has 15 residues. CDR3 DNA sequence: TGTGCCAGTAACGCCCCGGGGATTAGGAGAACTGAAGCTTTCTTT. As protein: CASNAPGIRRTEAFF.

The V gene is TRBV28, the J gene TRBJ1-4, with D possibly TRBD1 on 6 matching bases. Germline lookup yields CDR1 MDHEN and CDR2 SYDVKM. This CDR3 is built from 15 residues. Trimming removed 5 bases at V and 3 bases at J, with 13 bases between. This CDR3 reads CASSNQGNPNEKLFF. CDR3 nucleotide sequence: TGTGCCAGCAGTAACCAGGGGAACCCTAATGAAAAACTGTTTTTT. The variable domain in full, with the rest retrieved from reference TRBV28 and TRBJ1-4, is DVKVTQSSRYLVKRTGEKVFLECVQDMDHENMFWYRQDPGLGLRLIYFSYDVKMKEKGDIPEGYSVSREKKERFSLILESASTNQTSMYLCASSNQGNPNEKLFFGSGTQLSVL.

The chain recombines TRBV5-1 with TRBJ1-3, with D tentatively TRBD1 (5 bases). CDR1 is SGHRS, CDR2 YFSETQ, per germline. Trimming took 2 bases from V and 4 from J, leaving 10 bases between them. This CDR3 is 14 amino acids long. DNA for the CDR3: TGCGCCAGCAGCTTTGGGGCCGCGGGAAACACCATATATTTT. Translated: CASSFGAAGNTIYF.

The table lists this clone with a count of one. The chain couples TRBV5-1 to TRBJ1-1; TRBD1 matches 8 bases. Per the germline V gene, CDR1 is SGHRS and CDR2 is YFSETQ. This CDR3 region has 14 residues. Trimming removed 3 bases from V and 5 bases from J; junction bases left unmatched: 6. In nucleotides, the CDR3 is TGCGCCAGCAGCTCTTCAGGGGGCGCGACTGAAGCTTTCTTT. It encodes CASSSSGGATEAFF.

The chain has TRBV27 and TRBJ1-6; TRBD1 might be the D (5 bases). V gave up 6 bases and J gave up 10 bases, with 13 bases separating them. CDR3 size: 13 residues. The germline V gene has CDR1 MNHEY and CDR2 SMNVEV (reference sequence). For the CDR3, the DNA is TGTGCCAGCAGGCCAGGGCTGGAATCACCCCTCCACTTT. The encoded protein is CASRPGLESPLHF.

This clone was seen only a few times. V gene TRBV28 combines with J gene TRBJ2-6, with D possibly matching TRBD1 (5 bases). V shed 2 bases and J shed 0 bases, with 11 bases lying between them. CDR1 is MDHEN and CDR2 is SYDVKM in the germline V gene. The CDR3 has 17 amino acids. The CDR3 region has the DNA TGTGCCAGCAGTTTACCCTACCAGGGCTCTGGGGCCAACGTCCTGACTTTC. Protein product: CASSLPYQGSGANVLTF.

The chain recombines TRBV5-1 with TRBJ2-2; D is uncertain. The germline V gene encodes CDR1 SGHRS and CDR2 YFSETQ. The CDR3 runs 13 residues. Trimming removed 2 bases from V and 6 bases from J, with 8 bases in between. CDR3 sequence (DNA): TGCGCCAGCAGCTTAGAACAGTCCGGGGAGCTGTTTTTT. The encoded protein is CASSLEQSGELFF.

This chain uses TRBV27 with TRBJ2-1, with D tentatively TRBD2 (6 bases). The CDR3 extends over 11 amino acids. V shed 2 bases and J shed 14 bases, with 10 bases lying between them. Germline V CDR1 and CDR2: MNHEY, SMNVEV (reference sequence). The CDR3: CASSLGAGEFF. In DNA, the CDR3 is TGTGCCAGCAGTTTAGGAGCGGGTGAGTTCTTC.

V is TRBV11-3 and J is TRBJ2-1; a weak D match, TRBD2 (5 bases). Germline CDR1 and CDR2: SGHNT and YENEEA. V was shortened by 5 bases and J by 9 bases, with 11 bases between the two germline ends. The CDR3 totals 12 residues. The CDR3 nucleotides are TGTGCCAGCAGCACGATACTAGGTGAGCAGTTCTTC. It yields the protein CASSTILGEQFF.

This clone was detected once. The chain is built from TRBV29-1 and TRBJ2-5, with a possible D match to TRBD2 (5 bases). The CDR3 length is 12 residues. Germline CDR1 reads SQVTM; CDR2 reads ANQGSEA. V was cut by 6 bases and J by 3 bases, with 11 bases left in between. DNA for the CDR3: TGCAGCGTCGCGAACGGGGAAGAGACCCAGTACTTC. The encoded protein is CSVANGEETQYF.